These T cell receptor beta chains were read from a single sample in a study of OX40 agonist ivuxolimab in advanced cancers. Assay: immunoSEQ multiplex PCR; the TCRdb copy retains only in-frame clones and omits some. The sample yields some 70,000 clones, roughly 87% seen once. Sequenced material: CD4+ or CD8+ T cells sorted from blood, taken in a trial of the OX40 agonist ivuxolimab. All receptors derive from an adult with an advanced solid tumor such as melanoma, head and neck, liver or kidney cancer. The CDR3 runs from the conserved cysteine through the conserved F or W. The D gene is left open where the match is weak. Size tells how often a clone was seen (once, few, many) or the class of an expanded clone, and some rows leave it out.

size: once; D: -; J: TRBJ1-3; V: TRBV7-2; CDR3: CASSPRVSSGNTIYF
size: -; D: TRBD1; J: TRBJ2-1; V: TRBV29-1; CDR3: CSVPGQGGEQFF
size: -; D: -; J: TRBJ2-1; V: TRBV2; CDR3: CASSDNSRIRGYNEQFF
size: -; D: TRBD1; J: TRBJ1-2; V: TRBV6-5; CDR3: CASSYSGQGRYGYTF
size: -; D: -; J: TRBJ2-7; V: TRBV28; CDR3: CASSSNYYEQYF
size: -; D: -; J: TRBJ2-1; V: TRBV11-1; CDR3: CASSSRGLAHEQFF
size: -; D: TRBD1; J: TRBJ1-2; V: TRBV9; CDR3: CASSVDRGNYGYTF
size: -; D: TRBD2; J: TRBJ2-5; V: TRBV19; CDR3: CASSITSGEETQYF
size: -; D: -; J: TRBJ1-5; V: TRBV5-4; CDR3: CASSRDPNQPQHF
size: -; D: TRBD2; J: TRBJ2-2; V: TRBV28; CDR3: CASSSPGTINTGELFF
size: -; D: -; J: TRBJ1-2; V: TRBV6-1; CDR3: CASNPPGGAGYTF
size: once; D: TRBD1; J: TRBJ2-7; V: TRBV2; CDR3: CASRRQGQGFAYEQYF
size: -; D: -; J: TRBJ2-3; V: TRBV7-6; CDR3: CASSSKGLNTDTQYF
size: -; D: -; J: TRBJ1-2; V: TRBV9; CDR3: CASSVLSGRGGIHGYTF
size: -; D: TRBD2; J: TRBJ2-5; V: TRBV7-2; CDR3: CASSLAGGGVLETQYF
size: -; D: TRBD1; J: TRBJ1-2; V: TRBV6-1; CDR3: CASSAPPGQENYGYTF
size: -; D: TRBD2; J: TRBJ2-7; V: TRBV7-2; CDR3: CASSLGLAGTYEQYF
size: -; D: TRBD2; J: TRBJ2-5; V: TRBV2; CDR3: CATAGLALETQYF
size: -; D: -; J: TRBJ1-6; V: TRBV9; CDR3: CASSVEYTGPPLHF
size: -; D: TRBD1; J: TRBJ1-1; V: TRBV28; CDR3: CASSSIGTGFTEAFF
size: -; D: -; J: TRBJ1-2; V: TRBV5-4; CDR3: CASSLWGAEGGYTF
size: -; D: -; J: TRBJ2-2; V: TRBV5-4; CDR3: CASSLQGGNTGELFF
size: -; D: TRBD1; J: TRBJ1-3; V: TRBV10-3; CDR3: CAIRRDSSGNTIYF
size: -; D: -; J: TRBJ1-1; V: TRBV19; CDR3: CASSAREMNTEAFF
size: -; D: -; J: TRBJ1-2; V: TRBV10-3; CDR3: CAISEVRTNGYTF
size: -; D: TRBD1; J: TRBJ1-5; V: TRBV5-1; CDR3: CASSLDGQGYSNQPQHF
size: -; D: TRBD1; J: TRBJ2-7; V: TRBV6-5; CDR3: CASMAGGSYEQYF
size: -; D: -; J: TRBJ1-1; V: TRBV28; CDR3: CASGTLNTEAFF
size: -; D: -; J: -; V: TRBV10-3; CDR3: CAIKVLEGKLYEQYF
size: once; D: -; J: TRBJ2-6; V: TRBV7-9; CDR3: CASSRTSSGANVLTF
size: -; D: TRBD2; J: TRBJ2-5; V: TRBV5-1; CDR3: CASSSGGVAGVGETQYF
size: -; D: -; J: TRBJ2-5; V: TRBV5-1; CDR3: CASSPGTDYGETQYF
size: -; D: -; J: TRBJ2-7; V: TRBV30; CDR3: CAWSKLNEQYF
size: -; D: -; J: TRBJ2-4; V: TRBV7-2; CDR3: CASSPPQVAGRGRNIQYF
size: -; D: TRBD1; J: TRBJ1-2; V: TRBV5-1; CDR3: CASTLRWTGGTFTGGYTF
size: -; D: TRBD1; J: TRBJ1-4; V: TRBV5-1; CDR3: CASSPDRVLGGRNEKLFF
size: -; D: -; J: TRBJ1-1; V: TRBV11-3; CDR3: CASSPGEGTEAFF
size: -; D: -; J: TRBJ2-6; V: TRBV9; CDR3: CASSVGWGQFLSGANVLTF
size: -; D: -; J: TRBJ1-5; V: TRBV4-1; CDR3: CASSQDFGRPQHF
size: -; D: -; J: TRBJ1-2; V: TRBV5-6; CDR3: CASSLEVGRVNYGYTF
size: -; D: -; J: TRBJ2-1; V: TRBV5-1; CDR3: CASSMDRYNEQFF
size: -; D: TRBD2; J: TRBJ2-1; V: TRBV7-2; CDR3: CASSSDSGRGGEQFF
size: -; D: -; J: TRBJ1-3; V: TRBV6-1; CDR3: CASSEDSSSGNTIYF
size: -; D: TRBD1; J: TRBJ1-4; V: TRBV11-2; CDR3: CASSLGQSTNEKLFF
size: -; D: -; J: TRBJ1-5; V: TRBV6-6; CDR3: CASSYGAQGNQPQHF
size: -; D: -; J: TRBJ1-2; V: TRBV6-5; CDR3: CASSSHLNYGYTF
size: -; D: -; J: TRBJ1-1; V: TRBV9; CDR3: CASSVVRNTEAFF
size: -; D: TRBD1; J: TRBJ2-7; V: TRBV30; CDR3: CAWSGTAAYEQYF
size: -; D: -; J: TRBJ1-2; V: TRBV7-9; CDR3: CASSLQRDTGYTF
size: -; D: -; J: TRBJ1-1; V: TRBV5-5; CDR3: CASSLRQYIEAFF
size: -; D: TRBD1; J: TRBJ2-7; V: TRBV5-5; CDR3: CASSKGQGILLYEQYF
size: -; D: TRBD1; J: TRBJ1-2; V: TRBV6-1; CDR3: CASLRTGGNYGYTF